These 30 T cell receptor beta chains were all obtained from the same sample, sequenced in a study of Ad26.COV2.S vaccination and SARS-CoV-2 variants. Libraries were prepared by immunoSEQ multiplex PCR; TCRdb keeps only in-frame clonotypes and omits some of them. The sample lists around 340,000 clones, roughly 89% seen once, with roughly 5% in the top ten. The treatment here: around 19 received Ad26.COV2.S at low or high dose, single or two shots; 5 received placebo; per-sample allocation not given. Day 63 after the first vaccine or placebo injection was the time point for sampling. This sample comprised peripheral blood, obtained in a trial of Ad26.COV2.S vaccine versus placebo. Receptors were obtained from a person between 18 and 59 years old who received the Ad26.COV2.S COVID-19 vaccine or a placebo.

The chain carries TRBV7-2 and TRBJ2-7, with 11 bases matching TRBD1. CDR3 length: 14 amino acids. The V segment lost 1 base and the J segment 7 bases; nucleotides outside the gene matches: 3. Germline lookup yields CDR1 SGHTA and CDR2 FQGNSA. The CDR3 reads CASSLGTGGKEQYF. As DNA, the CDR3 is TGTGCCAGCAGCTTAGGGACAGGGGGCAAGGAGCAGTACTTC.

In this sample, this clone turned up a few times. The CDR3 is CASSPGQDAPYEQYF. The CDR3, as DNA: TGTGCCAGCAGCCCAGGACAGGATGCACCCTACGAGCAGTACTTC. J is TRBJ2-7 and V is TRBV7-2, with 7 positions matching TRBD1. Germline trimming cut 5 bases from V and 2 bases from J; bases unmatched to any gene: 9. There are 15 residues in the CDR3. The germline V gene has CDR1 SGHTA and CDR2 FQGNSA.

Here the CDR3 reads CASSWGFDSPLHF. The CDR3 region has the DNA TGTGCCAGCAGTTGGGGATTTGATTCACCCCTCCACTTT. This sequence joins TRBV12-3 or TRBV12-4 and TRBJ1-6; D gene uncertain. This CDR3 comprises 13 residues. Trimming took off 4 bases at V and 8 bases at J, with 9 bases between the two ends.

This sequence joins TRBV7-2 and TRBJ1-4, with TRBD1 as a possible D gene (6 bases). Trimming removed 5 bases from V and 5 bases from J, with 12 bases in between. This CDR3 is 14 amino acids long. Germline V CDR1 and CDR2: SGHTA, FQGNSA. The CDR3 nucleotides read TGTGCCAGCAGCCTCCGGACAGAGAATGAAAAACTGTTTTTT. Protein product: CASSLRTENEKLFF.

The chain is built from TRBV5-1 and TRBJ2-7, with TRBD1 matching 9 bases. CDR3 length: 16 amino acids. With V trimmed by 4 bases and J by 5 bases, 13 bases remained unmatched. Germline CDR1 SGHRS, CDR2 YFSETQ. CDR3 DNA: TGCGCCAGCAGCACAAGTCCACAGGGGGCGACAGACGAGCAGTACTTC. It codes for CASSTSPQGATDEQYF.

This chain connects TRBV27 to TRBJ2-7, with 8 bases lining up with TRBD1. J lost 2 bases, V lost 6 bases, and 6 bases had no gene match. Germline assignment: CDR1 MNHEY and CDR2 SMNVEV (reference sequence). The CDR3 length is 14 residues. The CDR3 bases are TGTGCCAGCAGGTCAGGGGGCGTAGCCTACGAGCAGTACTTC. This gives the protein CASRSGGVAYEQYF.

This clone has just one count. This chain connects TRBV2 to TRBJ1-2; 7 bases fit TRBD1. V trimming: 4 bases; J trimming: 5 bases; junction bases outside the gene matches: 7. Per germline, CDR1 SNHLY and CDR2 FYNNEI. This CDR3 is 14 amino acids long. The CDR3 here is CASSVQGVAYGYTF. CDR3 coding DNA: TGTGCCAGCAGTGTGCAGGGGGTCGCTTATGGCTACACCTTC.

The rearrangement links TRBV6-5 to TRBJ2-5; TRBD2 matches at 7 bases. CDR1 is MNHEY and CDR2 is SVGAGI in the germline V gene. V lost 6 bases, J lost 1 base, and 5 bases stayed unmatched. The CDR3 is 14 amino acids. CDR3 bases: TGTGCCAGCAGACCCGGGACTATCCAAGAGACCCAGTACTTC. Translation: CASRPGTIQETQYF.

This sequence joins TRBV6-5 and TRBJ2-2; D remains ambiguous. Germline loops: CDR1 MNHEY, CDR2 SVGAGI. The CDR3 covers 14 residues. V dropped 7 bases and J dropped 0 bases, with 9 bases sitting between them. The CDR3 nucleotides are TGTGCCAGCAACCCGTTCGCGAACACCGGGGAGCTGTTTTTT. This gives the protein CASNPFANTGELFF.

This chain joins TRBV9 and TRBJ2-2, with TRBD2 identical over 10 bases. This CDR3 is built from 17 residues. V trimming: 0 bases; J trimming: 6 bases; junction bases outside the gene matches: 8. CDR1 is SGDLS, CDR2 YYNGEE, per germline. This CDR3 is CASSVVASGSRAGELFF. CDR3 nucleotide sequence: TGTGCCAGCAGCGTAGTGGCTAGCGGGAGCAGGGCCGGGGAGCTGTTTTTT.

There are a few counts of this clone. This chain links TRBV12-5 with TRBJ1-5; no clear D. Germline V CDR1 and CDR2: LGHNT, FRNRAP. Trimming took off 2 bases at V and 3 bases at J, with 8 bases between the two ends. This CDR3 comprises 14 residues. DNA of the CDR3: TGTGCTAGTGGTTTGTCGGGGTACAATCAGCCCCAGCATTTT. This codes for CASGLSGYNQPQHF.

The chain couples TRBV4-1 to TRBJ1-1; possible D gene TRBD1, 5 bases. The CDR3 sequence is 17 residues long. Germline-derived CDR1 and CDR2 are MGHRA and YSYEKL. Trimming stripped 0 bases from V and 3 bases from J, with 17 bases between. The CDR3 reads CASSQEGGVSAYTEAFF. CDR3 coding DNA: TGCGCCAGCAGCCAAGAGGGGGGGGTCTCGGCGTACACTGAAGCTTTCTTT.

CDR3 sequence: CASSERDRGINNNEQFF. The CDR3, as DNA: TGTGCCAGCAGTGAAAGGGACAGGGGTATCAACAACAATGAGCAGTTCTTC. The chain links TRBV6-1 to TRBJ2-1; 10 bases map to TRBD1. V shed 2 bases and J 5 bases; nucleotides not matched to a gene: 9. Germline assignment: CDR1 MNHNS and CDR2 SASEGT. This CDR3 has 17 residues.

This clone was counted a few times. The rearrangement uses TRBV7-9 and TRBJ2-7; no clear D gene. V lost 5 bases and J 4 bases, leaving 9 bases between the germline ends. This CDR3 is 12 amino acids long. Germline CDR1 SEHNR, CDR2 FQNEAQ (reference sequence). The CDR3 region is CASSRIGYEQYF. In DNA form, the CDR3 reads TGTGCCAGCAGCCGGATCGGGTACGAGCAGTACTTC.

The chain joins TRBV28 to TRBJ1-2; no definite D call. V was shortened by 5 bases and J by 8 bases, with 21 bases between the two germline ends. The CDR3 totals 15 residues. Germline V gene data show CDR1 as MDHEN and CDR2 as SYDVKM. CDR3 sequence: CASSPTLRVLRGYTF. The CDR3 bases are TGTGCCAGCAGTCCTACCCTAAGGGTGCTGAGGGGCTACACCTTC.

The V gene is TRBV7-3, the J gene TRBJ2-4; TRBD1 or TRBD2 may be the D gene (5 bases each). V shed 2 bases and J shed 8 bases, with 13 bases lying between them. CDR3 length: 14 amino acids. Germline V gene lookup returns CDR1 SGHTA and CDR2 FQGTGA. CDR3 protein: CASSLGGRDDIQYF. The CDR3, as DNA: TGTGCCAGCAGCTTAGGCGGCAGGGACGACATTCAGTACTTC.

The chain combines TRBV18 with TRBJ1-5; D uncertain. The ends were cut back, 6 bases at V and 1 base at J, with 7 bases in the middle. CDR3 size: 13 residues. Germline CDR1 is KGHSH and CDR2 is LQKENI. The CDR3 DNA reads as TGTGCCAGCTCCTCGGACAGCAATCAGCCCCAGCATTTT. It is translated as CASSSDSNQPQHF.

The J gene is TRBJ2-1, the V gene TRBV19; D gene ambiguous. Trimming left V 2 bases short and J 0 bases short, with 11 bases between. In germline, CDR1 is LNHDA, CDR2 SQIVND (reference sequence). This CDR3 spans 16 amino acids. CDR3 DNA: TGTGCCAGTAGTATAAAGTCAGCGAGCTCCTACAATGAGCAGTTCTTC. This sequence encodes CASSIKSASSYNEQFF.

The V call is TRBV12-5, the J call TRBJ1-3; 8 bases align to TRBD1. Unmatched junction bases numbered 12, after V lost 1 base and J lost 4 bases. CDR1 and CDR2 from the germline V gene are LGHNT and FRNRAP. The CDR3 is 18 amino acids. CDR3 protein: CASGLALADRAYGNTIYF. The CDR3 DNA reads TGTGCTAGTGGTTTGGCACTTGCGGACAGGGCCTACGGAAACACCATATATTTT. The variable domain in full, with the rest retrieved from reference TRBV12-5 and TRBJ1-3, is DARVTQTPRHKVTEMGQEVTMRCQPILGHNTVFWYRQTMMQGLELLAYFRNRAPLDDSGMPKDRFSAEMPDATLATLKIQPSEPRDSAVYFCASGLALADRAYGNTIYFGEGSWLTVV.

The table lists this clone with a count of one. The chain recombines TRBV21-1 with TRBJ2-2. TRBV21-1 is a pseudogene segment. The length of the CDR3 is 15 residues. The CDR3 protein is CASSKEGRLTGELFF. The CDR3 DNA reads TGTGCCAGCAGCAAAGAGGGCAGACTCACCGGGGAGCTGTTTTTT.

This clone has just a few counts. J is TRBJ1-3 and V is TRBV5-6; D remains unclear. Trimming took 2 bases from V and 0 from J, leaving 12 bases between them. Germline CDR1 reads SGHDT; CDR2 reads YYEEEE. CDR3 size: 16 residues. CDR3 nucleotide sequence: TGTGCCAGCAGCTTTTATGGGCAGAGCTCTGGAAACACCATATATTTT. Its translation: CASSFYGQSSGNTIYF.

V usage is TRBV5-4 and J usage is TRBJ2-1; 9 bases map to TRBD2. The germline gives CDR1 SGHNT, CDR2 YYREEE (reference sequence). The junction had 4 bases not matched to a gene; V was cut back by 1 base and J by 5 bases. The CDR3 has 15 amino acids. DNA for the CDR3: TGTGCCAGCAGCTTGCTAGCGGGACTAGACAATGAGCAGTTCTTC. Encoded protein: CASSLLAGLDNEQFF.

V usage is TRBV28 and J usage is TRBJ1-5, with a possible D match to TRBD1 (5 bases). The germline V gene encodes CDR1 MDHEN and CDR2 SYDVKM. The V end lost 8 bases, the J end lost 5 bases, and 10 bases lay between the germline ends. The CDR3 runs 12 residues. This CDR3 is CASWPRDQPQHF. The CDR3 bases are TGTGCCAGCTGGCCCAGGGATCAGCCCCAGCATTTT.

This clone was detected only once. This chain connects TRBV2 to TRBJ1-5; TRBD1 aligns across 9 bases. Germline V gives CDR1 SNHLY, CDR2 FYNNEI. The CDR3 sequence is 13 residues long. V shed 7 bases and J 10 bases; nucleotides not matched to a gene: 8. In DNA form, the CDR3 reads TGTGCCAGCACCGCGGACAGGGGAGAACCCCAGCATTTT. The encoded protein is CASTADRGEPQHF.

V and J are TRBV27 and TRBJ2-5; either TRBD1 or TRBD2 may supply D (5 bases each). Germline CDR1 is MNHEY and CDR2 is SMNVEV (reference sequence). This CDR3 has 14 amino acids. V was clipped by 0 bases and J by 4 bases, with 9 bases between them. CDR3 in amino acids: CASSLSKGRETQYF. CDR3 nucleotide sequence: TGTGCCAGCAGTTTATCTAAGGGGAGAGAGACCCAGTACTTC.

This sequence joins TRBV5-1 and TRBJ1-4; D remains ambiguous. CDR3 length: 17 amino acids. Germline CDR1 reads SGHRS; CDR2 reads YFSETQ. Trimming pared 0 bases from V and 0 bases from J, leaving 12 bases between. The CDR3: CASSLDGGDATNEKLFF. The DNA of the CDR3 is TGCGCCAGCAGCTTGGATGGCGGAGATGCAACTAATGAAAAACTGTTTTTT.

The V gene is TRBV19, the J gene TRBJ2-3; TRBD1 matches 9 bases. This CDR3 has 14 residues. CDR1 and CDR2 (germline): LNHDA, SQIVND (reference sequence). J gave up 4 bases and V 5 bases, and 4 bases lay outside the gene matches. This CDR3 is CASSVQGAPDTQYF. CDR3 sequence (DNA): TGTGCCAGTAGTGTACAGGGGGCCCCAGATACGCAGTATTTT. The full variable domain, rest sourced from reference TRBV19 and TRBJ2-3, is DGGITQSPKYLFRKEGQNVTLSCEQNLNHDAMYWYRQDPGQGLRLIYYSQIVNDFQKGDIAEGYSVSREKKESFPLTVTSAQKNPTAFYLCASSVQGAPDTQYFGPGTRLTVL.

The chain uses TRBV5-4 and TRBJ1-6; 9 bases agree with TRBD1. The CDR3 sequence is 14 residues long. The J segment lost 5 bases and the V segment lost 3 bases, leaving 0 bases of the junction unmatched. CDR1 and CDR2 (germline): SGHNT, YYREEE (reference sequence). DNA for the CDR3: TGTGCCAGCAGCTGGACAGGGGATAATTCACCCCTCCACTTT. Translating it yields CASSWTGDNSPLHF.

The CDR3 loop is CASSEKTNTGELFF. DNA for the CDR3: TGTGCCAGCAGTGAAAAGACAAACACCGGGGAGCTGTTTTTT. The chain is built from TRBV2 and TRBJ2-2, with D hard to call. Germline V gene data show CDR1 as SNHLY and CDR2 as FYNNEI. The germline V and J ends were trimmed by 2 bases and 2 bases, with 6 bases remaining between them. This CDR3 comprises 14 residues.

The J gene is TRBJ2-1, the V gene TRBV5-6, with D hard to call. Germline V gives CDR1 SGHDT, CDR2 YYEEEE. The CDR3 is 13 residues long. The V gene lost 0 bases and the J gene lost 9 bases, with 10 bases spanning the gap. The CDR3: CASSLVGLGEQFF. DNA of the CDR3: TGTGCCAGCAGCTTGGTCGGCTTGGGTGAGCAGTTCTTC.